This T cell receptor (beta chain) was identified during a study of blood T cell repertoires in COVID-19. Overall study context: Sites in the United States, Italy and Spain provided acute and convalescent COVID-19 samples. Sample material is recorded as cDNA or gDNA derived from T cells, B-cell-depleted T cells, or PBMCs.

V dropped 4 bases and J dropped 2; count of bases not matched to a gene: 3. The CDR3 length is 14 residues. Germline lookup yields CDR1 MNHEY and CDR2 SVGAGI. Original analysis: Quantification of nucleated cells was approximated via reference gene primer amplification. TCRdb keeps only in-frame clones here, not all; method: immunoSEQ multiplex PCR. The DNA was the basis for D and trimming; V, J and clone size are from that table. This table has roughly 170,000 clones, about nine tenths appearing once. The specimen was peripheral blood. The chain has TRBV6-5 and TRBJ1-2; 8 positions match TRBD1. This clonotype was sampled from a man aged 55 to 70 with acute or convalescent COVID-19. CDR3 residues: CASSSQGANYGYTF. In DNA, the CDR3 is TGTGCCAGCAGTTCCCAGGGGGCGAACTATGGCTACACCTTC.